This passage covers 3 T cell receptor beta chains from one sample sequenced in a study of shared clonotypes between healthy human individuals. TCRdb's table, derived via immunoSEQ multiplex PCR, lists solely in-frame clones and lacks some. The sample records roughly 1,600,000 clones, approximately 98.5% being singletons. Sequences were obtained from naive CD4+ T cells sorted from blood. Subset given: CD45RA+ positively selected. All receptors come from a man younger than 40 in good health.

This chain joins TRBV5-1 and TRBJ2-7; 9 bases fit TRBD1. The CDR3 covers 15 residues. Per germline, CDR1 SGHRS and CDR2 YFSETQ. V dropped 5 bases and J dropped 4; count of bases not matched to a gene: 10. CDR3: CASSRDREQGYEQYF. The CDR3 DNA reads TGCGCCAGCAGTCGGGACAGGGAACAGGGATACGAGCAGTACTTC.

This sequence joins TRBV5-1 and TRBJ2-1; TRBD1 might be the D (6 bases). The germline V gene encodes CDR1 SGHRS and CDR2 YFSETQ. This CDR3 region has 15 residues. V lost 4 bases and J lost 8, with 19 bases in between. CDR3 coding DNA: TGCGCCAGCAGCCTGGACAGTCCCACTCTTGATGAGCAGTTCTTC. This sequence encodes CASSLDSPTLDEQFF.

The chain employs TRBV5-1 and TRBJ2-7; tentatively, D is TRBD2 (7 bases). Trimming shortened V by 4 bases and J by 8 bases, and 19 bases separated the two germline ends. The V gene's germline CDR1 is SGHRS and CDR2 YFSETQ. There are 14 residues in the CDR3. The CDR3 nucleotides read TGCGCCAGCAGCAGGGAGGGGGAGTCGGTTCAGCAGTACTTC. This encodes CASSREGESVQQYF.